The T cell receptor (beta chain) described here comes from a study of T cells in women clearing cervical HPV infection. Study at large: Controls were women whose single incident HPV16 infection cleared within 12 months without precancer or cancer.

Each participant carried one incident cervical HPV16 infection only. Study-wide results and caveats: Repertoire richness, not evenness, was significantly elevated in CIN3+ cases versus controls.

About this clone: What it binds is not known.

TCRdb's copy holds only in-frame clones and misses some; the assay was immunoSEQ multiplex PCR. With roughly 37,000 clones in the sample, the ten largest clones hold just under 6.5%. The receptor was derived from a woman aged 18 to 75 with a cervical HPV16 infection that either progressed to CIN3+ or cleared (not recorded which). Input material: blood buffy coat.

Partial CDR3 DNA: TGTGCCAGCTCACCGGACAGGGCCTATGGT. It encodes CASSPDRAYG. From start to end, the CDR3 is CASSPDRAYGQYF. The gene calls are TRBV18 and TRBJ2-4; 8 bases map to TRBD1. The read finishes 3 residues shy of the CDR3 end, and the germline J gene is used to complete it. Per germline, CDR1 KGHSH and CDR2 LQKENI. This CDR3 has 13 residues.